The 27 T cell receptor beta chains below were found in one sample sequenced in a study of blood T cell repertoires in COVID-19. The repertoire was sequenced with immunoSEQ multiplex PCR; TCRdb's copy has only in-frame clones and lacks some. The data show 150,000 to 200,000 clones, about 87% seen once. The sequenced sample consisted of peripheral blood. The source of these receptors is a woman aged 70-85 years with COVID-19, enrolled during active disease.

The gene calls are TRBV24-1 and TRBJ2-7, with TRBD2 matching 7 bases. The germline V gene encodes CDR1 KGHDR and CDR2 SFDVKD. The CDR3 consists of 14 residues. After removal of 5 bases from V and 0 bases from J, the junction contained 3 bases not matched to a gene. DNA of the CDR3: TGTGCCACCAGTGGGGGGGGGAGCTCCTACGAGCAGTACTTC. It is translated as CATSGGGSSYEQYF.

The rearrangement joins TRBV9 to TRBJ2-1, with 9 bases matching TRBD2. CDR1 and CDR2 from the germline V gene are SGDLS and YYNGEE. V dropped 3 bases and J dropped 2; count of bases not matched to a gene: 3. CDR3 length equals 15 residues. The DNA of the CDR3 is TGTGCCAGCAGCGGTAGCGGGAGTCCCTACAATGAGCAGTTCTTC. Residues: CASSGSGSPYNEQFF. The full variable domain, completed using reference TRBV9 and TRBJ2-1, is DSGVTQTPKHLITATGQRVTLRCSPRSGDLSVYWYQQSLDQGLQFLIQYYNGEERAKGNILERFSAQQFPDLHSELNLSSLELGDSALYFCASSGSGSPYNEQFFGPGTRLTVL.

The gene calls are TRBV4-1 and TRBJ2-1; 15 positions agree with TRBD2. In germline, CDR1 is MGHRA, CDR2 YSYEKL. Losses at the gene ends were 4 bases for V and 7 bases for J; bases not matched to a gene: 8. The CDR3 sequence is 17 residues long. The CDR3 nucleotides are TGCGCCAGCAGCCCCGAACCCGGGACTAGCGGGAGGAATGAGCAGTTCTTC. This codes for CASSPEPGTSGRNEQFF.

This clone was picked up one time. The V call is TRBV7-2, the J call TRBJ2-5; D might be TRBD2 (5 bases). Per germline, CDR1 SGHTA and CDR2 FQGNSA. This CDR3 has 17 amino acids. The V end lost 2 bases, the J end lost 3 bases, and 19 bases lay between the germline ends. CDR3 residues: CASSLKPPGSYEETQYF. CDR3 nucleotide sequence: TGTGCCAGCAGCTTAAAACCCCCGGGATCATACGAAGAGACCCAGTACTTC.

The chain uses TRBV18 and TRBJ1-1; D uncertain. V was shortened by 2 bases and J by 1 base, with 11 bases between the two germline ends. Germline CDR1 KGHSH, CDR2 LQKENI. The CDR3 runs to 15 residues. CDR3 sequence reads: CASSPNMPGNTEAFF. Written as DNA, the CDR3 is TGTGCCAGCTCACCAAACATGCCGGGGAACACTGAAGCTTTCTTT.

This chain uses TRBV5-4 with TRBJ2-3; D is ambiguous. The CDR3 contains 15 residues. Per germline, CDR1 SGHNT and CDR2 YYREEE (reference sequence). Between the trimmed V and J ends, which lost 4 bases and 1 base, there was a span of 13 bases. CDR3 nucleotides: TGTGCCAGCAGCCCCCGGTCTGTAGGCACAGATACGCAGTATTTT. This codes for CASSPRSVGTDTQYF.

The chain uses TRBV4-2 and TRBJ2-7; the D gene is possibly TRBD2 (6 bases). Germline CDR1 LGHNA, CDR2 YNFKEQ. Trimming took 0 bases from V and 4 from J, leaving 16 bases between them. The CDR3 length is 16 residues. CDR3 nucleotide sequence: TGTGCCAGCAGCCAAGAATTTGCGGAGGGGATATACGAGCAGTACTTC. It yields the protein CASSQEFAEGIYEQYF.

This clone was counted between two and nine times. The chain carries TRBV20-1 and TRBJ2-7, with a possible D match to TRBD1 (5 bases). With 3 bases removed from V and 3 bases from J, the gap between germline ends came to 6 bases. This CDR3 is built from 11 residues. CDR1 and CDR2 from the germline V gene are DFQATT and SNEGSKA (reference sequence). In DNA, the CDR3 is TGCAGTGCTAGTCAGGGCTACGAGCAGTACTTC. It is translated as CSASQGYEQYF.

The genes are TRBV11-3 and TRBJ2-7, with 8 bases matching TRBD2. The CDR3 consists of 14 residues. Germline V gene lookup returns CDR1 SGHNT and CDR2 YENEEA. The V and J ends lost 2 bases and 3 bases, in that order; junction bases with no gene match: 3. The CDR3 region has the DNA TGTGCCAGCAGCTTACGGGAGGGCCTCTACGAGCAGTACTTC. It specifies CASSLREGLYEQYF.

The chain recombines TRBV4-3 with TRBJ2-1, with D possibly being TRBD2 (5 bases). Trimming removed 0 bases at V and 0 bases at J, with 15 bases between. CDR3 length equals 18 residues. Germline-derived CDR1 and CDR2 are LGHNA and YSLEER. Here the CDR3 reads CASSQDLQRMGSYNEQFF. The CDR3 DNA sequence: TGCGCCAGCAGCCAAGACCTTCAGCGGATGGGCTCCTACAATGAGCAGTTCTTC.

J is TRBJ2-1 and V is TRBV5-6; 10 bases are shared with TRBD1. With 3 bases clipped from V and 4 bases from J, the junction kept 4 bases outside the gene matches. This CDR3 comprises 15 residues. Germline V gene data show CDR1 as SGHDT and CDR2 as YYEEEE. CDR3 nucleotides: TGTGCCAGCAGCTGGGACAGGGGAGATTACAATGAGCAGTTCTTC. It is translated as CASSWDRGDYNEQFF. The full variable domain, in which reference TRBV5-6 and TRBJ2-1 provide the parts outside the CDR3, is DAGVTQSPTHLIKTRGQQVTLRCSPKSGHDTVSWYQQALGQGPQFIFQYYEEEERQRGNFPDRFSGHQFPNYSSELNVNALLLGDSALYLCASSWDRGDYNEQFFGPGTRLTVL.

V is TRBV4-1 and J is TRBJ1-2; tentatively, D is TRBD1 (5 bases). Germline assignment: CDR1 MGHRA and CDR2 YSYEKL. V was cut by 2 bases and J by 3 bases, with 19 bases left in between. The CDR3 runs 17 residues. CDR3 nucleotides: TGCGCCAGCAGCCAAAGCAGGGCTGCGATCTCCCACTATGGCTACACCTTC. This gives the protein CASSQSRAAISHYGYTF.

The J gene is TRBJ2-1, the V gene TRBV5-1; 9 nucleotides align to TRBD2. Germline V gene lookup returns CDR1 SGHRS and CDR2 YFSETQ. The CDR3 runs 16 residues. V trimming: 2 bases; J trimming: 4 bases; junction bases outside the gene matches: 7. This CDR3 is CASSFSGSEVYNEQFF. CDR3 in DNA: TGCGCCAGCAGCTTTAGCGGGAGTGAGGTGTACAATGAGCAGTTCTTC.

This sequence joins TRBV2 and TRBJ2-2; D not resolved. This CDR3 has 14 amino acids. Trimming took off 6 bases at V and 4 bases at J, with 12 bases between the two ends. CDR1 SNHLY and CDR2 FYNNEI come from the germline V gene. CDR3 loop: CASRLYGSTGELFF. CDR3 DNA: TGTGCCAGCAGACTATACGGAAGCACCGGGGAGCTGTTTTTT.

V is TRBV6-5 and J is TRBJ2-5; D call uncertain. V was clipped by 5 bases and J by 4 bases, with 14 bases between them. The CDR3 consists of 14 residues. Germline CDR1 and CDR2: MNHEY and SVGAGI. CDR3 region: CASSPQTLGETQYF. CDR3 sequence (DNA): TGTGCCAGCAGTCCTCAGACACTTGGAGAGACCCAGTACTTC.

This CDR3 is CASRLYTGSGTEAFF. CDR3 DNA sequence: TGTGCCAGCAGACTATATACAGGGAGTGGCACTGAAGCTTTCTTT. V and J are TRBV28 and TRBJ1-1, with D maybe TRBD1 (6 bases). Trimming left V 6 bases short and J 4 bases short, with 18 bases between. This CDR3 comprises 15 residues. In germline, CDR1 is MDHEN, CDR2 SYDVKM.

V and J are TRBV5-1 and TRBJ2-3; D unclear. The CDR3 runs to 14 residues. V was pared by 0 bases and J by 1 base, with 6 bases between. The germline V gene has CDR1 SGHRS and CDR2 YFSETQ. The CDR3 region has the DNA TGCGCCAGCAGCTTGGGACATCGCACAGATACGCAGTATTTT. Encoded protein: CASSLGHRTDTQYF.

This clone is a singleton in its sample. The V call is TRBV6-2 or TRBV6-3, the J call TRBJ2-2, with D possibly being TRBD2 (5 bases). This CDR3 contains 14 residues. V was pared by 2 bases and J by 6 bases, with 10 bases between. From germline, CDR1 is MNHEY and CDR2 SVGEGT. CDR3: CASSYREGAGELFF. CDR3 nucleotide sequence: TGTGCCAGCAGTTACCGAGAGGGAGCCGGGGAGCTGTTTTTT.

This chain links TRBV6-1 with TRBJ2-1; 13 bases are a match to TRBD2. This CDR3 comprises 16 residues. In germline, CDR1 is MNHNS, CDR2 SASEGT. V dropped 2 bases and J dropped 7; count of bases not matched to a gene: 5. The CDR3 loop is CASSERVGLAGNEQFF. The CDR3 DNA reads as TGTGCCAGCAGTGAACGGGTGGGACTAGCGGGGAATGAGCAGTTCTTC.

The chain employs TRBV28 and TRBJ1-2; TRBD1 is a possible D gene (6 bases). Germline V gene lookup returns CDR1 MDHEN and CDR2 SYDVKM. V shed 4 bases and J shed 2 bases, with 20 bases lying between them. The length of the CDR3 is 17 residues. The CDR3 coding sequence is TGTGCCAGCAGTTCCCCATCGAGGACAGTCTCGAACTATGGCTACACCTTC. Protein: CASSSPSRTVSNYGYTF.

The chain uses TRBV16 and TRBJ1-1, with D possibly matching TRBD1 (6 bases). The V gene's germline CDR1 is KGHSY and CDR2 FQNENV. Trimming removed 1 base from V and 4 bases from J, with 13 bases in between. The CDR3 sequence is 15 residues long. This CDR3 is CASSQFPGDITEAFF. As DNA, the CDR3 is TGTGCCAGCAGCCAATTCCCAGGGGACATCACTGAAGCTTTCTTT.

The rearrangement uses TRBV19 and TRBJ2-7; unclear D gene. The CDR3 runs 14 residues. Germline assignment: CDR1 LNHDA and CDR2 SQIVND (reference sequence). Trimming left V 3 bases short and J 2 bases short, with 11 bases between. The CDR3, as DNA: TGTGCCAGTAGTATTAATGAGAGAACCTACGAGCAGTACTTC. This encodes CASSINERTYEQYF.

The chain recombines TRBV24-1 with TRBJ1-5; D is unclear. Trimming took 4 bases from V and 6 from J, leaving 12 bases between them. CDR3 size: 14 residues. Germline assignment: CDR1 KGHDR and CDR2 SFDVKD. CDR3 nucleotides: TGTGCCACCAGTGACTACACAGCCGGTCAGCCCCAGCATTTT. This sequence encodes CATSDYTAGQPQHF.

The chain combines TRBV12-3 or TRBV12-4 with TRBJ1-5, with a possible D match to TRBD1 (6 bases). The CDR3 runs 13 residues. V shed 8 bases and J shed 11 bases, with 19 bases lying between them. CDR3 region: CASGEQGLRAQHF. As DNA, the CDR3 is TGTGCCAGCGGAGAACAGGGCTTGCGAGCCCAGCATTTT.

This clone is a singleton in its sample. CDR3 DNA sequence: TGTGCCTGGAAACAGCGGCTCTACGAGCAGTACTTC. Translation: CAWKQRLYEQYF. The rearrangement links TRBV30 to TRBJ2-7; tentative D call: TRBD2 (5 bases). From germline, CDR1 is GTSNPN and CDR2 SVGIG (reference sequence). This CDR3 is built from 12 residues. V was trimmed by 4 bases and J by 3 bases, leaving 10 bases between them.

The V call is TRBV28, the J call TRBJ1-1, with D tentatively TRBD1 (6 bases). The V end lost 8 bases, the J end lost 5 bases, and 18 bases lay between the germline ends. Germline CDR1 and CDR2: MDHEN and SYDVKM. The CDR3 covers 14 residues. In DNA form, the CDR3 reads TGTGCCAGCCCTGGGGGGGGCGTAATTACTGAAGCTTTCTTT. Protein sequence: CASPGGGVITEAFF.

The rearrangement links TRBV6-5 to TRBJ1-5, with a possible D match to TRBD1 (5 bases). CDR1 MNHEY and CDR2 SVGAGI come from the germline V gene. The V end was cut by 6 bases, the J end by 0 bases, with 9 bases between. CDR3 size: 14 residues. The CDR3 loop is CASRQEYSNQPQHF. CDR3 nucleotides: TGTGCCAGCAGACAGGAGTATAGCAATCAGCCCCAGCATTTT.